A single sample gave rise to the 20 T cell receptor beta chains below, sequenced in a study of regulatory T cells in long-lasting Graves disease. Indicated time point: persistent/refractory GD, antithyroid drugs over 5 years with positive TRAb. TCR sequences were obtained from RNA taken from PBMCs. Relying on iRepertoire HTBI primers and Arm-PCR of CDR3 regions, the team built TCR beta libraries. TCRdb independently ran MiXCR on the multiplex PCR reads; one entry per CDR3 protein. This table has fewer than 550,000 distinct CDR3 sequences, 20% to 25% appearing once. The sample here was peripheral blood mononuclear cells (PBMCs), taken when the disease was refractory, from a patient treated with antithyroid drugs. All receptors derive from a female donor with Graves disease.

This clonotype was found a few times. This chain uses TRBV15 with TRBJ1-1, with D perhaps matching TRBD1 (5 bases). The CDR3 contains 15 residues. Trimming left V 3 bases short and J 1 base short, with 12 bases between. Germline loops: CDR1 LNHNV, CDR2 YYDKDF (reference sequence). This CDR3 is CATSRWDGRNTEAFF. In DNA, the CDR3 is TGTGCCACCAGCAGGTGGGACGGCCGGAACACTGAAGCTTTCTTT.

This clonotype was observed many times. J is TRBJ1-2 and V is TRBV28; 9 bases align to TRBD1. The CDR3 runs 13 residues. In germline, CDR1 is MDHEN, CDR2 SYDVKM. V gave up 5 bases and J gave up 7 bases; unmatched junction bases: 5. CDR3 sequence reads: CASSASTGGGYTF. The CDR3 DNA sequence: TGTGCCAGCAGTGCCTCGACAGGGGGTGGCTACACCTTC.

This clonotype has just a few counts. This CDR3 is CASRGQVVNTIYF. The CDR3 DNA is TGTGCCAGCAGGGGACAGGTTGTGAACACCATATATTTT. The chain carries TRBV25-1 and TRBJ1-3; 8 nucleotides align to TRBD1. This CDR3 region has 13 residues. From germline, CDR1 is MGHDK and CDR2 SYGVNS. V was pared by 6 bases and J by 7 bases, with 5 bases of the junction left unmatched.

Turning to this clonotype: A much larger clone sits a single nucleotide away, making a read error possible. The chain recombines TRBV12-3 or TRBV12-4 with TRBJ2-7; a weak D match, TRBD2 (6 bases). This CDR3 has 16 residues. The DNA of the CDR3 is TGTGCCAGCAGTCCTCGTGAAGGCGGGAAAGGCTACGAGCGGTACTTC. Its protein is CASSPREGGKGYERYF.

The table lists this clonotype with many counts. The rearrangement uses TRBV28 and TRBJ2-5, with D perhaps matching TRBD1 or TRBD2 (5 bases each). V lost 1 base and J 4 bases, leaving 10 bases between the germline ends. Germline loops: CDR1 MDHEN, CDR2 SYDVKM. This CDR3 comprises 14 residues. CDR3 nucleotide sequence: TGTGCCAGCAGTTTATTTCGGGGCAGAGAGACCCAGTACTTC. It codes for CASSLFRGRETQYF.

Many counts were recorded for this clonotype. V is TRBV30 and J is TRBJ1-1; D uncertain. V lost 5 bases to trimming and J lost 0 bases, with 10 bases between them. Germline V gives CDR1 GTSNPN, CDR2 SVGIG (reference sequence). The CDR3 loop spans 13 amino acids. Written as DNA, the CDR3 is TGTGCCTGGGTCCTCCAGTTGAACACTGAAGCTTTCTTT. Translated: CAWVLQLNTEAFF. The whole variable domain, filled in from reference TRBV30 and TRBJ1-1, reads SQTIHQWPATLVQPVGSPLSLECTVEGTSNPNLYWYRQAAGRGLQLLFYSVGIGQISSEVPQNLSASRPQDRQFILSSKKLLLSDSGFYLCAWVLQLNTEAFFGQGTRLTVV.

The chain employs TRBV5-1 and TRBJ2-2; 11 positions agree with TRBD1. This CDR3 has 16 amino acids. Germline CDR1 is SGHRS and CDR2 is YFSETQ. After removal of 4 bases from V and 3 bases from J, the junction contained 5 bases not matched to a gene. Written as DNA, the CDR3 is TGCGCCAGCAGCCGGACAGGGGGCGCGGACACCGGGGAGCTGTTTTTT. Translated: CASSRTGGADTGELFF.

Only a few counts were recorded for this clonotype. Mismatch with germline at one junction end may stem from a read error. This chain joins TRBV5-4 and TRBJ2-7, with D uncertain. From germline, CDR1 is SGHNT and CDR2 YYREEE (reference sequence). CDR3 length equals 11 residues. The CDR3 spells CASKNAYEQYF. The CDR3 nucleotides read TGTGCTAGCAAAAACGCCTACGAGCAGTACTTC.

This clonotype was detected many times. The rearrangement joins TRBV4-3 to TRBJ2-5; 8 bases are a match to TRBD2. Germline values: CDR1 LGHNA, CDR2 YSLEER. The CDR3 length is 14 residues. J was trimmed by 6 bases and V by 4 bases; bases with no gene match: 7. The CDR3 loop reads CASSPGTSLKTQYF. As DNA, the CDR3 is TGCGCCAGCAGCCCTGGGACTAGTTTGAAGACCCAGTACTTC.

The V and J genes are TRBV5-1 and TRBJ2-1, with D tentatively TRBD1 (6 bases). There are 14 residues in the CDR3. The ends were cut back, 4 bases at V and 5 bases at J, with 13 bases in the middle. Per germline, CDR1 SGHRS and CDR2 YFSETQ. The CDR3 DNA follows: TGCGCCAGCAGCCTGGGGGCGATAAACAATGAGCAGTTCTTC. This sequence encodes CASSLGAINNEQFF.

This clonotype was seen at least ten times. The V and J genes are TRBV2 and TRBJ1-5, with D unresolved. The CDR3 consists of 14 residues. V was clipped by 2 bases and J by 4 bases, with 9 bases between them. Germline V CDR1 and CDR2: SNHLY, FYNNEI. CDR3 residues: CASSETSGNQPQHF. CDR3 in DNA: TGTGCCAGCAGTGAAACGTCGGGGAATCAGCCCCAGCATTTT.

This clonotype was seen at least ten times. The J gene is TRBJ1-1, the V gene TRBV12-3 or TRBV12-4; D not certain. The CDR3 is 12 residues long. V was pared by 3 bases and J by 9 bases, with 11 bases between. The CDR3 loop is CASSFDTIKAFF. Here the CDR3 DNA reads TGTGCCAGCAGTTTTGACACTATAAAAGCTTTCTTT.

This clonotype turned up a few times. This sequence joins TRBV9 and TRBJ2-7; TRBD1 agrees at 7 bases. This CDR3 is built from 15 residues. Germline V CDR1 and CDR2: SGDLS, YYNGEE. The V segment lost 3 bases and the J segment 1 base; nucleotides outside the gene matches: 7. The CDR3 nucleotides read TGTGCCAGCAGCGCAGACAGGGACCCTTCCTACGAGCAGTACTTC. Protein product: CASSADRDPSYEQYF.

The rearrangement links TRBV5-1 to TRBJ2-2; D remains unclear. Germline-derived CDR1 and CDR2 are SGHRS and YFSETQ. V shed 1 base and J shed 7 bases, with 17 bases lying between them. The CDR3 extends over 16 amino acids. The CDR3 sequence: CASSLLLSAADGELFF. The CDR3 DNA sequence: TGCGCCAGCAGCTTGCTTCTCTCGGCGGCGGACGGGGAGCTGTTTTTT.

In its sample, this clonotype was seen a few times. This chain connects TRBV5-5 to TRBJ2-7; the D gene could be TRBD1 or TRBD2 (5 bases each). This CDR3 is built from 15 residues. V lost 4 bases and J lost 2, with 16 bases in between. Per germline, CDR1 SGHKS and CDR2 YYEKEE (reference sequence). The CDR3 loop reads CASSPTGTGTYEQYF. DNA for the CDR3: TGTGCCAGCAGCCCCACCGGGACGGGGACCTACGAGCAGTACTTC.

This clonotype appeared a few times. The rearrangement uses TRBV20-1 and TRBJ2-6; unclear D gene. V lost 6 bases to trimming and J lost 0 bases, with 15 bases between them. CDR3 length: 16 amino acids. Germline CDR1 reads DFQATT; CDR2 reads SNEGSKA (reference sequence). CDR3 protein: CSAPETSSSGANVLTF. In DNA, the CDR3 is TGCAGTGCCCCGGAGACGAGTTCCTCTGGGGCCAACGTCCTGACTTTC.

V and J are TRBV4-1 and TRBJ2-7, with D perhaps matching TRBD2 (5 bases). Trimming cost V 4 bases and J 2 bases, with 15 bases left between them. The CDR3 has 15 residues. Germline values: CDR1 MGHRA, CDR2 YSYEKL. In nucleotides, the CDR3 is TGCGCCAGCAGCCCCCTTCAGACTACCACCTACGAGCAGTACTTC. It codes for CASSPLQTTTYEQYF.

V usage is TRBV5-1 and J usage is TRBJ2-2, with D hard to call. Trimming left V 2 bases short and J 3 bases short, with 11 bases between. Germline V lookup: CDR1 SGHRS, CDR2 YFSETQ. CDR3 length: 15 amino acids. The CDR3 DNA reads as TGCGCCAGCAGCTTCATGGACGCTGACACCGGGGAGCTGTTTTTT. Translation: CASSFMDADTGELFF.

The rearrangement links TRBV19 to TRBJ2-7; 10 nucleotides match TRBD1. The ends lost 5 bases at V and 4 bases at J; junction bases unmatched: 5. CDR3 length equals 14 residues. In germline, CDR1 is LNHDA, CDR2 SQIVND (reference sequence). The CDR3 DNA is TGTGCCAGTAGTTCTGGGACAGGGGAGTACGAGCAGTACTTC. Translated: CASSSGTGEYEQYF.

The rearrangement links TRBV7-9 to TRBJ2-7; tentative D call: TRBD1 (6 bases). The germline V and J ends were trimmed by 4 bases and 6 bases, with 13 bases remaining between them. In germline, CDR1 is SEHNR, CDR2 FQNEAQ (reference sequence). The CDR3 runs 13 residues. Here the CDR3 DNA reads TGTGCCAGCAGCTGGGGGCTAGTTAGCGAGCAGTACTTC. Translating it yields CASSWGLVSEQYF.